A single sample is the source of the 20 T cell receptor beta chains below, sequenced in a study of early T cells in non-severe SARS-CoV-2 infection. MiXCR, applied by TCRdb to the 5' RACE reads, yields one record per CDR3 protein. The sample includes some 80,000 distinct CDR3 sequences, approximately 5% of them seen just once. This material consisted of whole blood, taken at baseline. The receptors derive from an adult who was a healthcare worker with PCR-confirmed SARS-CoV-2 infection or an uninfected control (not recorded which).

A few counts support this clonotype. The rearrangement uses TRBV7-3 and TRBJ2-3; 10 nucleotides line up with TRBD2. The CDR3 length is 15 residues. Trimming at V came to 5 bases and at J to 5 bases, leaving 7 bases not matched to a gene. Germline CDR1 SGHTA, CDR2 FQGTGA. DNA of the CDR3: TGTGCCAGCAGCATCAGCGGGAGGGTGGTAGATACGCAGTATTTT. It is translated as CASSISGRVVDTQYF.

This clonotype was counted at least ten times. The genes are TRBV28 and TRBJ1-5; D unresolved. The CDR3 is 14 residues long. In germline, CDR1 is MDHEN, CDR2 SYDVKM. Trimming took 4 bases from V and 3 from J, leaving 10 bases between them. The chain's CDR3 is CASSSAGVNQPQHF. DNA for the CDR3: TGTGCCAGCAGTTCGGCAGGAGTCAATCAGCCCCAGCATTTT.

This clonotype was found many times. The genes are TRBV28 and TRBJ2-7; 7 bases agree with TRBD1. Trimming took 5 bases from V and 0 from J; bases not matched to a gene: 4. Looked up from germline, CDR1 is MDHEN and CDR2 is SYDVKM. The CDR3 sequence is 14 residues long. CDR3 protein: CASSKTGISYEQYF. DNA for the CDR3: TGTGCCAGCAGTAAGACAGGGATCTCCTACGAGCAGTACTTC.

This clonotype was observed many times. The V call is TRBV6-5, the J call TRBJ1-1; D remains unclear. Trimming took off 6 bases at V and 5 bases at J, with 13 bases between the two ends. The CDR3 covers 13 residues. CDR1 and CDR2 from the germline V gene are MNHEY and SVGAGI. The CDR3, as DNA: TGTGCCAGCAGGAGAGGCATGAGGACTGAAGCTTTCTTT. Translating it yields CASRRGMRTEAFF.

This clonotype was detected ten times or more. The chain uses TRBV7-8 and TRBJ2-5; the match to TRBD2 covers 8 bases. Germline trimming cut 4 bases from V and 2 bases from J; bases unmatched to any gene: 6. The CDR3 totals 15 residues. Germline V CDR1 and CDR2: SGHVS, FQNEAQ. The CDR3 here is CASSSLAGGQETQYF. The CDR3 nucleotides read TGTGCCAGCAGCTCCCTCGCGGGAGGACAAGAGACCCAGTACTTC.

Regarding this clonotype: This is likely an artifact of a read error, given a far larger clone one base away. V and J are TRBV7-8 and TRBJ2-1; D is unclear. Trimming took 2 bases from V and 9 from J, leaving 8 bases between them. Germline loops: CDR1 SGHVS, CDR2 FQNEAQ. This CDR3 has 12 amino acids. DNA of the CDR3: TGTGCCAGCAGCTTACCCCCCCGTGAGCAGTTCTTC. It yields the protein CASSLPPREQFF.

This clonotype was found a few times. The genes are TRBV5-1 and TRBJ2-2, with D perhaps given as TRBD1 or TRBD2 (6 bases each). The ends were cut back, 3 bases at V and 3 bases at J, with 15 bases in the middle. The CDR3 loop spans 16 amino acids. Per the germline V gene, CDR1 is SGHRS and CDR2 is YFSETQ. In DNA, the CDR3 is TGCGCCAGCAGCTGGGACATGGGGGGCTACACCGGGGAGCTGTTTTTT. Its translation is CASSWDMGGYTGELFF.

The genes are TRBV7-9 and TRBJ2-1, with a tentative D call TRBD2 (6 bases). The CDR3 sequence is 16 residues long. V dropped 7 bases and J dropped 5 bases, with 21 bases sitting between them. In germline, CDR1 is SEHNR, CDR2 FQNEAQ (reference sequence). The CDR3 region is CASTPRPRDLNNEQFF. The CDR3 nucleotides are TGTGCCAGCACCCCCCGGCCCCGGGACTTGAACAATGAGCAGTTCTTC. Looking up the rest from reference TRBV7-9 and TRBJ2-1 gives the full variable domain: DTGVSQNPRHKITKRGQNVTFRCDPISEHNRLYWYRQTLGQGPEFLTYFQNEAQLEKSRLLSDRFSAERPKGSFSTLEIQRTEQGDSAMYLCASTPRPRDLNNEQFFGPGTRLTVL.

The sample holds one count of this clonotype. Here the CDR3 DNA reads TGTGCCAGCAGTCCGGGTTCAGCTCCTCGCTATGGCTACACCTTC. This sequence encodes CASSPGSAPRYGYTF. The chain is built from TRBV28 and TRBJ1-2, with D uncertain. From germline, CDR1 is MDHEN and CDR2 SYDVKM. V shed 5 bases and J shed 4 bases, with 17 bases lying between them. The CDR3 runs to 15 residues.

There are many counts of this clonotype. V usage is TRBV11-1 and J usage is TRBJ2-7, with D unclear. Germline V lookup: CDR1 SGHAT, CDR2 FQDESV (reference sequence). V lost 5 bases and J lost 2, with 10 bases in between. The CDR3 runs 13 residues. The chain's CDR3 is CASSVAATYEQYF. CDR3 DNA: TGTGCCAGCAGCGTCGCAGCCACCTACGAGCAGTACTTC.

This clonotype was recorded at least ten times. The V gene is TRBV6-1, the J gene TRBJ2-1, with TRBD1 matching 7 bases. J was trimmed by 4 bases and V by 4 bases; bases with no gene match: 7. Looked up from germline, CDR1 is MNHNS and CDR2 is SASEGT. The CDR3 length is 15 residues. The CDR3: CASSGDRILYNEQFF. The DNA for the CDR3 is TGTGCCAGCAGTGGGGACAGAATTCTATACAATGAGCAGTTCTTC.

There are a few counts of this clonotype. V is TRBV12-3 or TRBV12-4 and J is TRBJ2-1, with D tentatively TRBD1 (6 bases). CDR3 size: 13 residues. The V and J ends lost 1 base and 7 bases respectively, with 8 bases between them. The DNA for the CDR3 is TGTGCCAGCAGTTTAGTCCAGGGGAATGAGCAGTTCTTC. Translation gives CASSLVQGNEQFF.

This clonotype was seen many times. This rearrangement joins TRBV5-5 to TRBJ2-1; 9 positions agree with TRBD1. V trimming: 6 bases; J trimming: 7 bases; junction bases outside the gene matches: 8. The CDR3 length is 14 residues. Germline CDR1 reads SGHKS; CDR2 reads YYEKEE (reference sequence). CDR3 sequence: CASTPTGQGNEQFF. The CDR3 DNA reads as TGTGCCAGCACTCCTACGGGACAGGGAAATGAGCAGTTCTTC.

The chain employs TRBV7-2 and TRBJ2-7; D is unclear. Trimming left V 3 bases short and J 3 bases short, with 6 bases between. This CDR3 has 12 amino acids. Germline assignment: CDR1 SGHTA and CDR2 FQGNSA. The CDR3 reads CASSLVSYEQYF. The DNA of the CDR3 is TGTGCCAGCAGCTTGGTCAGCTACGAGCAGTACTTC.

This clonotype has ten or more counts. V is TRBV20-1 and J is TRBJ2-7; no clear D. Germline V gene lookup returns CDR1 DFQATT and CDR2 SNEGSKA (reference sequence). V lost 5 bases to trimming and J lost 1 base, with 3 bases between them. The CDR3 extends over 10 amino acids. Written as DNA, the CDR3 is TGCAGTGCTGGATCCTACGAGCAGTACTTC. Translated: CSAGSYEQYF.

This clonotype was recorded at least ten times. This rearrangement joins TRBV29-1 to TRBJ2-4, with a weak D call TRBD1 (6 bases). The CDR3 runs to 14 residues. CDR1 and CDR2 from the germline V gene are SQVTM and ANQGSEA. V lost 5 bases, J lost 0 bases, and 11 bases lay in between. The CDR3 DNA follows: TGCAGCGTTCAAGGGGGTTCAGCCAAAAACATTCAGTACTTC. Protein: CSVQGGSAKNIQYF.

This clonotype occurred many times. This chain uses TRBV20-1 with TRBJ2-3; no clear D. Germline CDR1 is DFQATT and CDR2 is SNEGSKA (reference sequence). V lost 5 bases, J lost 0 bases, and 12 bases lay in between. The CDR3 has 14 residues. CDR3 in DNA: TGCAGTGCTGCCGTTCGGCCTAGCACAGATACGCAGTATTTT. It specifies CSAAVRPSTDTQYF.

This clonotype has at least ten counts. The J gene is TRBJ2-1, the V gene TRBV5-1, with 9 bases aligning to TRBD2. V lost 4 bases and J lost 4; bases outside the gene matches: 6. The CDR3 loop spans 15 amino acids. CDR1 SGHRS and CDR2 YFSETQ come from the germline V gene. Written as DNA, the CDR3 is TGCGCCAGCAGCCCCCCTGCGGGAGGGTACAATGAGCAGTTCTTC. This gives the protein CASSPPAGGYNEQFF.

This clonotype was detected many times. The gene calls are TRBV7-8 and TRBJ2-1; D unclear. V lost 1 base, J lost 4 bases, and 5 bases lay in between. The germline CDR1 and CDR2 sequences are SGHVS and FQNEAQ. The CDR3 is made up of 13 amino acids. Written as DNA, the CDR3 is TGTGCCAGCAGCTTAGAATCGTACAATGAGCAGTTCTTC. Protein product: CASSLESYNEQFF.

Only a few counts were recorded for this clonotype. This chain connects TRBV7-9 to TRBJ2-7; maybe TRBD1 (6 bases). Trimming removed 8 bases from V and 6 bases from J, with 20 bases in between. The CDR3 spans 14 residues. Germline assignment: CDR1 SEHNR and CDR2 FQNEAQ (reference sequence). DNA of the CDR3: TGTGCCAGCCAGTTCACCCTCAAAGGGGGCGAGCAGTACTTC. Amino acids: CASQFTLKGGEQYF.